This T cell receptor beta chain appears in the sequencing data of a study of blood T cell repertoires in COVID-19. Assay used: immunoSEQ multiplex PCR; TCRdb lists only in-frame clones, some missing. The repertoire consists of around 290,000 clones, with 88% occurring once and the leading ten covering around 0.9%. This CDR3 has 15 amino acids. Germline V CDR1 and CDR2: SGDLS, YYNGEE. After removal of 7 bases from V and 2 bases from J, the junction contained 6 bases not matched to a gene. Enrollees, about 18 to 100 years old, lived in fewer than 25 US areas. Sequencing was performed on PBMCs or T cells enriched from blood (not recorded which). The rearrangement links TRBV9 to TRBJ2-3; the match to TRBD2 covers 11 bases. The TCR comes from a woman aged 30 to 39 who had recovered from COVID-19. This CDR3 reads CASAGTSGLTDTQYF. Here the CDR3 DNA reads TGTGCCAGCGCCGGGACTAGCGGACTCACAGATACGCAGTATTTT.